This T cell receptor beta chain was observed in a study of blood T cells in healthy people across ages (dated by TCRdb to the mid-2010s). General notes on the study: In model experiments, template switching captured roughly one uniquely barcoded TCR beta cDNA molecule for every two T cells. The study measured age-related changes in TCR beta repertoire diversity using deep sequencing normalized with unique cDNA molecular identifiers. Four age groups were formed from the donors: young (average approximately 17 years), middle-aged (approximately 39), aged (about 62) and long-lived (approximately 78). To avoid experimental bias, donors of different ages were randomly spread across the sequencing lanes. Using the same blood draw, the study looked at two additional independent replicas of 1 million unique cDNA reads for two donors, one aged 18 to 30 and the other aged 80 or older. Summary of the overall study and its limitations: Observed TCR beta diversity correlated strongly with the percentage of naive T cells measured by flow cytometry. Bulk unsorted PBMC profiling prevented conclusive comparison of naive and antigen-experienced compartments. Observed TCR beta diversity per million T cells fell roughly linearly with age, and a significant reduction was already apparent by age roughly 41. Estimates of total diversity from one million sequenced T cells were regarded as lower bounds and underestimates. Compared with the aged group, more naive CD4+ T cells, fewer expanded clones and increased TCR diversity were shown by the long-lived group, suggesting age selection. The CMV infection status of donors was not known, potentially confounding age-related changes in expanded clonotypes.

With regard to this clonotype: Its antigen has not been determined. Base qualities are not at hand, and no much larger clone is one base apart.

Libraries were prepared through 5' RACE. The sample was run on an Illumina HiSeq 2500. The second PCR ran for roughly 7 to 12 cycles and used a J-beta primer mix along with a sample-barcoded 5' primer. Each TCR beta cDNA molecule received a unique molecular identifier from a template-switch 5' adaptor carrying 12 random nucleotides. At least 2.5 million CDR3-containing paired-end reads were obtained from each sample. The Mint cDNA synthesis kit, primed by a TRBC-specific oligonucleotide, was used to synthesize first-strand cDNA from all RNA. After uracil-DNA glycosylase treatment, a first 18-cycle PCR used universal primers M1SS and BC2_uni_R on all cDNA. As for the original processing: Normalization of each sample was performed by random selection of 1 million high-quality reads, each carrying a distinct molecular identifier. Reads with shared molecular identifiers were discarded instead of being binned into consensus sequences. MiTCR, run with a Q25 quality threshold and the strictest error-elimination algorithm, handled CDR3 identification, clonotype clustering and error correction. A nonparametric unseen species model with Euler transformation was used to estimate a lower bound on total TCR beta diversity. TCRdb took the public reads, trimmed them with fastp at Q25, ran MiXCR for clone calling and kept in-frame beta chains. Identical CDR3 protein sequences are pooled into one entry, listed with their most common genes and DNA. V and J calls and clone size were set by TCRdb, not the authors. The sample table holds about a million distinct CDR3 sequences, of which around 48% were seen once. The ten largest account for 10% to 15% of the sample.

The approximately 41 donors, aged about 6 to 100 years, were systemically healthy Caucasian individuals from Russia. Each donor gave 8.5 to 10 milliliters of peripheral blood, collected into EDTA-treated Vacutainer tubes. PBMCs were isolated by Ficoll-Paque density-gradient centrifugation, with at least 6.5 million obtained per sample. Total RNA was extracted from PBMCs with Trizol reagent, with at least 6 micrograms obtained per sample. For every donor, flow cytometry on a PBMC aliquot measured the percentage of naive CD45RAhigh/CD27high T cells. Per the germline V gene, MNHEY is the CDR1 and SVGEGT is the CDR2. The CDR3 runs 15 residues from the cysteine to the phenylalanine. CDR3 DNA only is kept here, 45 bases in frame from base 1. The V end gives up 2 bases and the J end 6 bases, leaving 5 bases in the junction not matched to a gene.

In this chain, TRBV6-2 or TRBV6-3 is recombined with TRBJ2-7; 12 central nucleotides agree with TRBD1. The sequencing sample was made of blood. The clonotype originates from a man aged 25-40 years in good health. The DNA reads TGTGCCAGCAGTTACCCGGGACAGGGGGCTACCGAGCAGTACTTC. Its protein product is CASSYPGQGATEQYF.